The sequence of this TCR beta chain was determined in a study of beta chain features in type 1 diabetes. V shed 4 bases and J shed 4 bases, with 21 bases lying between them. The CDR3 covers 16 residues. Germline CDR1 SGHRS, CDR2 YFSETQ. TCRB transcripts that were expressed got sequenced, as all of the isolated RNA had been reverse transcribed. Some clones are missing from TCRdb's copy, which holds only in-frame ones; the method was immunoSEQ multiplex PCR. This table has 900,000 or so clones, about a sixth appearing once. A few counts support this clone. The receptor comes from a woman younger than 35 in good health. This sequence joins TRBV5-1 and TRBJ2-7, with TRBD2 as a possible D gene (6 bases). The sample comprised naive CD4+ T cells from blood. The CDR3 nucleotides read TGCGCCAGCAGCGTTGCTAGCGCCCAAATCAGGTACGAGCAGTACTTC. Protein product: CASSVASAQIRYEQYF. Based on the CDR3 plus reference TRBV5-1 and TRBJ2-7, the full variable domain is KAGVTQTPRYLIKTRGQQVTLSCSPISGHRSVSWYQQTPGQGLQFLFEYFSETQRNKGNFPGRFSGRQFSNSRSEMNVSTLELGDSALYLCASSVASAQIRYEQYFGPGTRLTVT.